These 10 T cell receptor beta chains share one sample of origin, sequenced in a study of breast tumors, draining lymph nodes, adjacent tissues. TCRdb analysed the multiplex PCR reads with MiXCR anew, one entry per CDR3 protein. The sample shows roughly 110,000 distinct CDR3 sequences, roughly 33% of them seen only once. Breast cancer patients provided tissue from their axillary draining lymph nodes. The sample comprised axillary lymph node tissue. The receptors were sampled from a female donor with breast cancer. Some clones in this sample may be carry-over from other donors' samples.

A few counts support this clonotype. A much larger clonotype is one base distant, so this may be a read error. The chain couples TRBV6-2 or TRBV6-3 to TRBJ2-7; D not certain. The CDR3 loop spans 14 amino acids. V lost 7 bases and J lost 0, with 13 bases in between. Germline V gene lookup returns CDR1 MNHEY and CDR2 SVGEGT. The CDR3 sequence: CASKRTAYSYEQYF. The CDR3 region has the DNA TGTGCCAGCAAGCGAACGGCCTACTCCTACGAGCAGTACTTC.

Ten or more counts support this clonotype. Mismatch with germline at one junction end may stem from a read error. This rearrangement joins TRBV19 to TRBJ2-1; no clear D gene. The germline V gene has CDR1 LNHDA and CDR2 SQIVND (reference sequence). This CDR3 region has 13 residues. The CDR3 sequence is CASTIGQNNEQFF. The CDR3 region has the DNA TGTGCCAGTACCATCGGTCAGAACAATGAGCAATTCTTC.

In its sample, this clonotype was seen many times. This sequence joins TRBV6-6 and TRBJ1-5; a possible D gene is TRBD1 (5 bases). CDR3 length: 14 amino acids. With 5 bases removed from V and 4 bases from J, the gap between germline ends came to 12 bases. Germline assignment: CDR1 MNHNY and CDR2 SVGAGI (reference sequence). The CDR3 coding sequence is TGTGCCAGCAGTGCACGACAGAATAATCAGCCCCAGCATTTT. It encodes CASSARQNNQPQHF.

This clonotype has at least ten counts. This chain joins TRBV7-3 and TRBJ2-1, with D possibly TRBD2 on 6 matching bases. The V gene's germline CDR1 is SGHTA and CDR2 FQGTGA. This CDR3 has 16 residues. Between the trimmed V and J ends, which lost 1 base and 3 bases, there was a span of 13 bases. The CDR3: CASSLNGPSVYNEQFF. CDR3 nucleotides: TGTGCCAGCAGCTTAAACGGCCCTAGCGTCTACAATGAGCAGTTCTTC.

The chain uses TRBV5-4 and TRBJ1-2; D ambiguous. Germline assignment: CDR1 SGHNT and CDR2 YYREEE (reference sequence). This CDR3 has 14 residues. Trimming pared 2 bases from V and 8 bases from J, leaving 16 bases between. CDR3 nucleotides: TGTGCCAGCAGCTTCGGCCAGGCGGCGGACGGCTACACCTTC. It specifies CASSFGQAADGYTF.

The CDR3 region has the DNA TGCAGTCCACATCGGGGAGGGTATGGCTACACCTTC. Residues: CSPHRGGYGYTF. The chain links TRBV20-1 to TRBJ1-2, with D uncertain. The CDR3 consists of 12 residues. CDR1 and CDR2 (germline): DFQATT, SNEGSKA (reference sequence). V was clipped by 8 bases and J by 5 bases, with 15 bases between them.

The chain uses TRBV12-3 or TRBV12-4 and TRBJ2-2, with TRBD1 matching 10 bases. CDR3 size: 16 residues. The V and J ends lost 5 bases and 6 bases, in that order; junction bases with no gene match: 9. The CDR3: CASSLGTGAFAGELFF. In DNA, the CDR3 is TGTGCCAGCAGTCTGGGGACAGGGGCGTTCGCCGGGGAGCTGTTTTTT.

This clonotype was seen at least ten times. CDR3: CASIRGPLRGEQFF. For the CDR3, the DNA is TGTGCCAGCATTCGCGGGCCACTCAGGGGGGAGCAGTTCTTC. The chain is built from TRBV12-3 or TRBV12-4 and TRBJ2-1; 7 bases align to TRBD1. CDR3 length: 14 amino acids. V was clipped by 7 bases and J by 10 bases; unmatched bases: 13.

The chain carries TRBV2 and TRBJ1-2; D is possibly TRBD1 (5 bases). The CDR3 length is 15 residues. Trimming pared 4 bases from V and 0 bases from J, leaving 12 bases between. Germline assignment: CDR1 SNHLY and CDR2 FYNNEI. The CDR3 reads CASSAWQGPNYGYTF. In DNA form, the CDR3 reads TGTGCCAGCAGTGCGTGGCAGGGCCCTAACTATGGCTACACCTTC.

This clonotype came up many times. CDR3 residues: CASIPTGTLRDTQYF. The CDR3 nucleotides are TGTGCCAGCATCCCGACAGGCACTTTAAGAGATACGCAGTATTTT. The chain carries TRBV6-6 and TRBJ2-3; a possible D gene is TRBD1 (6 bases). Germline V gives CDR1 MNHNY, CDR2 SVGAGI (reference sequence). Trimming pared 7 bases from V and 5 bases from J, leaving 19 bases between. The CDR3 is 15 residues long.